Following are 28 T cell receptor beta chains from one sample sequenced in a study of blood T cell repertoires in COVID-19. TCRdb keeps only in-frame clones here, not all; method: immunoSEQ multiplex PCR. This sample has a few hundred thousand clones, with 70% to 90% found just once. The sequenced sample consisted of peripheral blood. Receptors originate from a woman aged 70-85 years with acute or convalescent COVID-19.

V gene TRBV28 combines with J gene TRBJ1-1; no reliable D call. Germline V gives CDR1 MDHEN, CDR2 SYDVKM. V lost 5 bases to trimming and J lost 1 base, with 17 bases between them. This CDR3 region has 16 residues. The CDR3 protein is CASSPPDTAGNTEAFF. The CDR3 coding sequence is TGTGCCAGCAGTCCCCCTGACACCGCCGGGAACACTGAAGCTTTCTTT.

CDR3 residues: CASSPSVIAKNIQYF. The DNA for the CDR3 is TGTGCCAGCTCACCTAGCGTAATAGCCAAAAACATTCAGTACTTC. This rearrangement joins TRBV18 to TRBJ2-4; D is possibly TRBD2 (5 bases). Trimming removed 3 bases at V and 0 bases at J, with 9 bases between. CDR1 KGHSH and CDR2 LQKENI come from the germline V gene. The CDR3 sequence is 15 residues long.

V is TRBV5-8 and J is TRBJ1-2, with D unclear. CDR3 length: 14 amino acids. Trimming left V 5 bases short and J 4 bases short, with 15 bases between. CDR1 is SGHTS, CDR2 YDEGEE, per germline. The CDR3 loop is CASSSPRRSYGYTF. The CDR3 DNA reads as TGTGCCAGCAGTTCTCCGCGGCGTTCCTATGGCTACACCTTC.

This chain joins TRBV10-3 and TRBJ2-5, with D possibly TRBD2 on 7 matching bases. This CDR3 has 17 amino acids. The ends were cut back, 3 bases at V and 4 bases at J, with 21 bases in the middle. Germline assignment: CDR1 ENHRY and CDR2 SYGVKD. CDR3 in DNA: TGTGCCATCAGTGATCACCTCCGGGGGGCGGTCGTAGAGACCCAGTACTTC. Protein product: CAISDHLRGAVVETQYF.

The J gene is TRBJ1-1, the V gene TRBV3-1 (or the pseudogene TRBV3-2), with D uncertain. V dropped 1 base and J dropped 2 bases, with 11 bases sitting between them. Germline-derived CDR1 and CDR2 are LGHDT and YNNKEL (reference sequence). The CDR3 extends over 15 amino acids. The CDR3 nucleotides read TGTGCCAGCAGCCAAGGGTCCAGGCCCAACACTGAAGCTTTCTTT. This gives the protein CASSQGSRPNTEAFF.

The CDR3 region is CASSLVRQGLYEQYF. For the CDR3, the DNA is TGTGCCAGCAGCTTGGTTCGACAGGGACTTTACGAGCAGTACTTC. The rearrangement uses TRBV5-4 and TRBJ2-7; perhaps TRBD1 as D (7 bases). This CDR3 region has 15 residues. The germline V gene has CDR1 SGHNT and CDR2 YYREEE (reference sequence). V was trimmed by 0 bases and J by 4 bases, leaving 14 bases between them.

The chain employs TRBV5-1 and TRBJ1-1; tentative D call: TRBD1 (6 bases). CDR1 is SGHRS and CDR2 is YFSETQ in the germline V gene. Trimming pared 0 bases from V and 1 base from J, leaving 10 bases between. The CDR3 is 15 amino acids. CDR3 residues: CASSLEPGENTEAFF. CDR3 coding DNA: TGCGCCAGCAGCTTGGAACCAGGGGAGAACACTGAAGCTTTCTTT.

The chain's CDR3 is CASSQLAGGPYTGELFF. CDR3 nucleotide sequence: TGTGCCAGCAGCCAATTAGCGGGGGGGCCCTACACCGGGGAGCTGTTTTTT. This chain connects TRBV3-1 (or the pseudogene TRBV3-2) to TRBJ2-2; 11 bases map to TRBD2. CDR1 and CDR2 (germline): LGHDT, YNNKEL (reference sequence). The V gene end was trimmed by 2 bases and the J gene end by 3 bases; junction bases not matched to a gene: 5. The CDR3 consists of 17 residues.

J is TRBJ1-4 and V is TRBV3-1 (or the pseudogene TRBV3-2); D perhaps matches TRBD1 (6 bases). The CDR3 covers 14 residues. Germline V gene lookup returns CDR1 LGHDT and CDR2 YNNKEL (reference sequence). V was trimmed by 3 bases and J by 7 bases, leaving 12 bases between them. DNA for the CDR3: TGTGCCAGCAGCCATCAGGGGCAGGCTGAAAAACTGTTTTTT. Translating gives CASSHQGQAEKLFF.

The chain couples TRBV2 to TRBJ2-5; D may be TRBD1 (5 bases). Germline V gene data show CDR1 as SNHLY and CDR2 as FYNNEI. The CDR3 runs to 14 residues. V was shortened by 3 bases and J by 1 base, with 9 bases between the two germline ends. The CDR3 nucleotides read TGTGCCAGCAGTGATTATAGGGGCCAAGAGACCCAGTACTTC. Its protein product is CASSDYRGQETQYF.

CDR3 protein: CASSGGVTGEAFF. CDR3 nucleotide sequence: TGTGCCAGCAGCGGGGGCGTAACAGGGGAAGCTTTCTTT. The V call is TRBV9, the J call TRBJ1-1; the D gene is possibly TRBD1 (6 bases). Trimming pared 3 bases from V and 8 bases from J, leaving 14 bases between. The germline gives CDR1 SGDLS, CDR2 YYNGEE. The CDR3 extends over 13 amino acids.

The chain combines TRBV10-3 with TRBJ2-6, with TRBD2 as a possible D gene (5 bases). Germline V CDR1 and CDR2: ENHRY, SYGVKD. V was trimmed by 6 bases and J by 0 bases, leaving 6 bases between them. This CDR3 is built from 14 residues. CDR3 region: CAISGLSGANVLTF. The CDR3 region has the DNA TGTGCCATCAGCGGACTCTCTGGGGCCAACGTCCTGACTTTC.

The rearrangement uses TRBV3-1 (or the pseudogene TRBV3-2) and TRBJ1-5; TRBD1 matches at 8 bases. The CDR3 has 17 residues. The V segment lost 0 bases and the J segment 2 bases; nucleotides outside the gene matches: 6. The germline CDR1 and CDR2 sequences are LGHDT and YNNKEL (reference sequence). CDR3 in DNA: TGTGCCAGCAGCCAAGAATACAGGGGGACGGGCAATCAGCCCCAGCATTTT. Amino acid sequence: CASSQEYRGTGNQPQHF.

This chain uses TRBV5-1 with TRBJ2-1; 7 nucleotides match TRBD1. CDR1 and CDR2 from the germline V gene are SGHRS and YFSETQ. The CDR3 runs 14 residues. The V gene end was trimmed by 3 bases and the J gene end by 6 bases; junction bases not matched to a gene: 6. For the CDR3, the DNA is TGCGCCAGCAGCTACCCGACAGGGACCAATGAGCAGTTCTTC. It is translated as CASSYPTGTNEQFF.

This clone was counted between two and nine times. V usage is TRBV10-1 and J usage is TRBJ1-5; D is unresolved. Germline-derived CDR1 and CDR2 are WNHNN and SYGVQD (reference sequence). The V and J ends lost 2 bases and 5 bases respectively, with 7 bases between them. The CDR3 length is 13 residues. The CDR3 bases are TGCGCCAGCAGTGAGAACCCAGATCAGCCCCAGCATTTT. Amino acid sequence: CASSENPDQPQHF.

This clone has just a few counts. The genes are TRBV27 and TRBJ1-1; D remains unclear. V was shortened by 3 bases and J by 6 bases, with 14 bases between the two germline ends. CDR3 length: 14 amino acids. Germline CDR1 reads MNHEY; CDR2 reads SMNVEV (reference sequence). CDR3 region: CASSFTDGLAEAFF. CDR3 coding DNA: TGTGCCAGCAGTTTTACAGATGGCCTTGCTGAAGCTTTCTTT.

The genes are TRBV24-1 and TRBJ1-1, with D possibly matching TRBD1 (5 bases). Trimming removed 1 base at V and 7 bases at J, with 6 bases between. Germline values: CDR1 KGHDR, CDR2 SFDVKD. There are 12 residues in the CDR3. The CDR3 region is CATSDLGDEAFF. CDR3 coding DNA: TGTGCCACCAGTGATTTAGGGGATGAAGCTTTCTTT.

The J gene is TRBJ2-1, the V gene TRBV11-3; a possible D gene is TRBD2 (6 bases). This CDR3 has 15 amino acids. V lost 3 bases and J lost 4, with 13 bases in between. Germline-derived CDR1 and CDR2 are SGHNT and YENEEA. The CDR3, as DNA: TGTGCCAGCAGCTTGAGGGGACTCCTATACAATGAGCAGTTCTTC. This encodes CASSLRGLLYNEQFF.

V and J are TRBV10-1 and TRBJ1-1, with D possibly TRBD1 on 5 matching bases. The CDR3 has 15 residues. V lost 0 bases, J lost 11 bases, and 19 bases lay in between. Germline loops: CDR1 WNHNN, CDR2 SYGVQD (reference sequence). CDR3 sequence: CASSESLGQTGVAFF. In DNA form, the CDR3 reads TGCGCCAGCAGTGAGTCCTTGGGGCAGACGGGGGTGGCTTTCTTT.

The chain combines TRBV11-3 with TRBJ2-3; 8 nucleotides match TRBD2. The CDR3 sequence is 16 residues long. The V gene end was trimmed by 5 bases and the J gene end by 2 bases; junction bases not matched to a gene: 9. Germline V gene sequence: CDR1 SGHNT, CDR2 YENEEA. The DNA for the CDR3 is TGTGCCAGCAGCCAGCGGACTAGCTCAGCCACAGATACGCAGTATTTT. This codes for CASSQRTSSATDTQYF.

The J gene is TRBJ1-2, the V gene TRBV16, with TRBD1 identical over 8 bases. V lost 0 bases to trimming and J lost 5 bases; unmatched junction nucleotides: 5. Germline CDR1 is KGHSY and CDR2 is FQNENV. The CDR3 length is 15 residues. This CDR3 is CASSQSRQGLYGYTF. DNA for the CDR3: TGTGCCAGCAGCCAATCGCGACAGGGGTTGTATGGCTACACCTTC.

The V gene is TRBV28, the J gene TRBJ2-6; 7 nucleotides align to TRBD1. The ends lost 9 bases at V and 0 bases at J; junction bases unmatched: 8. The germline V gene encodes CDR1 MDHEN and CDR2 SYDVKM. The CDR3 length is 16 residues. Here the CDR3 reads CASKHSGGSGANVLTF. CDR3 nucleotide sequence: TGTGCCAGTAAACACTCAGGGGGCTCTGGGGCCAACGTCCTGACTTTC.

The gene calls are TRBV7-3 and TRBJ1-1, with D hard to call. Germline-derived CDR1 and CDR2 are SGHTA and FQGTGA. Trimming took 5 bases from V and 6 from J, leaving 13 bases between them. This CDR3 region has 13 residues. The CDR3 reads CASSPIRSSEAFF. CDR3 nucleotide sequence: TGTGCCAGCAGCCCGATACGGTCCTCTGAAGCTTTCTTT.

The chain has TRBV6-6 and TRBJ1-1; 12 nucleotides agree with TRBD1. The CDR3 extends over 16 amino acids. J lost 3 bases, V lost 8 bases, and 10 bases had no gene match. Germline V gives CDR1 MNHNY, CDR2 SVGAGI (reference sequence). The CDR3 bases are TGTGCCAGCGGAATGGGACAGGGGGCTATAGACACTGAAGCTTTCTTT. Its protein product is CASGMGQGAIDTEAFF.

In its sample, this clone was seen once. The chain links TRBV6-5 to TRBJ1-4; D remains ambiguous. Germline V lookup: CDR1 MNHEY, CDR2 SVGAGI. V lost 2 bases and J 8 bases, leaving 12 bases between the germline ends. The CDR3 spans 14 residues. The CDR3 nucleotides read TGTGCCAGCAGTTACAGTAGTCTCGGGGAAAAACTGTTTTTT. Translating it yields CASSYSSLGEKLFF.

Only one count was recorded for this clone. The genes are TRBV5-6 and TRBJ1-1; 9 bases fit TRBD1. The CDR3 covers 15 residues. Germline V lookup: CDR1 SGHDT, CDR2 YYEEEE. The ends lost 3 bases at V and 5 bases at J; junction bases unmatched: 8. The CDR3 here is CASSSYRGLRTEAFF. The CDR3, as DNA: TGTGCCAGCAGCTCGTACAGGGGGCTTAGGACTGAAGCTTTCTTT.

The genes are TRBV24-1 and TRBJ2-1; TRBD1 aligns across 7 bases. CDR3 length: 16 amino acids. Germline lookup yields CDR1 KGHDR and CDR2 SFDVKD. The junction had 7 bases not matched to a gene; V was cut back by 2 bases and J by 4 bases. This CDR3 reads CATSDSGTDLYNEQFF. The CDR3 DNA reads TGTGCCACCAGTGATTCCGGGACAGATCTTTACAATGAGCAGTTCTTC.

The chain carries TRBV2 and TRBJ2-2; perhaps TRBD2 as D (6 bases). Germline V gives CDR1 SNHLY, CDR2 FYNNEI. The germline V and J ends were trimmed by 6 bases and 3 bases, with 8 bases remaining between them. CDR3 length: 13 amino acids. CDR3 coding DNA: TGTGCCAGCAGGTGGGGGGACACCGGGGAGCTGTTTTTT. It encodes CASRWGDTGELFF.